A selection of T cell receptor beta chains follows, all from one sample in a study of blood T cell repertoires in COVID-19. Libraries were prepared by immunoSEQ multiplex PCR; TCRdb keeps only in-frame clonotypes and omits some of them. The repertoire holds about 220,000 clones, roughly 84% seen once, with 3% to 4.5% in the top ten. The sequencing sample was made of peripheral blood. The receptor set was obtained from a woman older than 75 with acute or convalescent COVID-19. The CDR3 runs from the conserved cysteine through the conserved F or W. A row's size may be missing; if present it is once, few, many or a size class.

v_call cdr3_length clone_size cdr3_aa
TRBV10-3 14 few CAISEQGVNYGYTF
TRBV28 16 few CASSPPRGAGNYGYTF
TRBV4-2 15 NA CASSQVQGVWETQYF
TRBV7-2 15 NA CASSLSPGTEGTQYF
TRBV3-1/TRBV3-2 15 NA CASSPRDRVGNTIYF
TRBV12-3/TRBV12-4 13 NA CASSFLQADTQYF
TRBV7-2 14 NA CASSQQGAGAEAFF
TRBV6-5 14 once CASSLEVANYGYTF
TRBV3-1/TRBV3-2 16 NA CASSQDQQGPYNEQFF
TRBV7-9 13 NA CASSLPPGGGAFF
TRBV7-2 16 NA CASSSSQRGGRNEQYF
TRBV6-2/TRBV6-3 15 NA CASRQGTGGNQPQHF
TRBV2 15 NA CASSEKRGGSNEQFF
TRBV7-6 16 NA CASSLAGVAGDNEQFF
TRBV6-5 14 NA CASRRQDMNTEAFF
TRBV6-1 14 NA CASSENRGNEKLFF
TRBV5-1 15 NA CASSLSAGIGQPQHF
TRBV9 16 once CASSASTGKTTEKLFF
TRBV20-1 11 few CSARGRVGYTF
TRBV7-2 13 NA CASSKTGATEAFF
TRBV19 14 NA CASTFDRTNTEAFF
TRBV11-3 12 NA CASSLRGYEQYF
TRBV6-5 15 NA CASRRGGVGVDEQFF
TRBV7-2 15 NA CASSLAALASRSQYF
TRBV13 14 NA CASSLGRGNEKLFF
TRBV7-9 13 once CASSLAPNYGYTF
TRBV4-1 14 NA CASSQGGGTDTQYF
TRBV2 13 NA CASSRGSGNTIYF
TRBV12-3/TRBV12-4 13 NA CASSLVADTEAFF
TRBV7-3 15 NA CASSAGTGMAQRAFF
TRBV24-1 13 NA CATSAADNTEAFF
TRBV3-1/TRBV3-2 16 once CASSQDLRSGGYEQYF
TRBV28 13 once CASSTGTDYGYTF
TRBV7-3 14 NA CASRVTSGRDEQYF
TRBV7-9 13 few CASSNREGGELFF
TRBV19 13 NA CASMGGWGLEAFF
TRBV5-1 17 NA CASSLEGLAGVDNEQFF
TRBV7-2 16 NA CASSLVGGRQNTEAFF
TRBV5-1 14 once CASSPPGTGNIQYF